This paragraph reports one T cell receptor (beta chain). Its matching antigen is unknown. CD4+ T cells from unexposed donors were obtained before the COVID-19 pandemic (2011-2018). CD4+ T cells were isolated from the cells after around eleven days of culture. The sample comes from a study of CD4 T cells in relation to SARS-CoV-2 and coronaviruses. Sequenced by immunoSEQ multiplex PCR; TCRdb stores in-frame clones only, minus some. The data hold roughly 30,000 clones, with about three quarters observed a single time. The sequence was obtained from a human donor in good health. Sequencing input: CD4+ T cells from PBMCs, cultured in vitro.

CDR3 sequence: CAISDSGGTDTQYF. The CDR3 bases are TGTGCCATCAGTGATAGTGGCGGCACAGATACGCAGTATTTT. The chain combines TRBV10-3 with TRBJ2-3, with no clear D. The germline V and J ends were trimmed by 3 bases and 1 base, with 8 bases remaining between them. Germline CDR1 ENHRY, CDR2 SYGVKD. This CDR3 has 14 residues.